A selection of T cell receptor beta chains follows, all from one sample in a study of T cells in tuberculosis. Only in-frame clones appear in the TCRdb table, and some are missing; sequencing was by immunoSEQ multiplex PCR. In the table there are 40,000 or so clones, around 94% of which are singletons. The sample was PBMCs, taken at tuberculosis diagnosis. The receptor source for this set is an adult with tuberculosis. Both conserved end residues are part of each CDR3. Fields, in order: J gene, D gene, V gene, CDR3 protein, CDR3 DNA. The D gene is left open where the match is weak.

TRBJ2-1 | NA | TRBV6-5 | CASSSRSGVTFNEQFF | TGTGCCAGCAGTTCCCGCTCCGGGGTTACGTTCAATGAGCAGTTCTTC
TRBJ2-1 | NA | TRBV29-1 | CSAEIFGGAGLNEQFF | TGCAGCGCAGAAATTTTTGGGGGGGCAGGGCTCAATGAGCAGTTCTTC
TRBJ2-3 | NA | TRBV6-5 | CASSYSGDTQYF | TGTGCCAGCAGTTATTCGGGAGATACGCAGTATTTT
TRBJ2-1 | TRBD1 | TRBV5-1 | CATRDSTYNEQFF | TGCGCCACCAGGGACAGTACTTACAATGAGCAGTTCTTC
TRBJ1-1 | NA | TRBV2 | CASSGQVEAFF | TGTGCCAGCAGTGGGCAGGTTGAAGCTTTCTTT
TRBJ2-3 | TRBD2 | TRBV9 | CASSRTSGGAFFSDTQYF | TGTGCCAGCAGTCGTACTAGCGGGGGGGCCTTTTTTTCAGATACGCAGTATTTT
TRBJ1-2 | NA | TRBV2 | CASSRRATGNFAYGYTF | TGTGCCAGCAGTCGAAGAGCGACAGGAAATTTTGCCTATGGCTACACCTTC
TRBJ1-2 | NA | TRBV9 | CASSVSVGYTF | TGTGCCAGCAGCGTATCGGTTGGCTACACCTTC
TRBJ2-7 | NA | TRBV11-2 | CASSLETGTYEQYF | TGTGCCAGCAGCTTAGAGACAGGAACCTACGAGCAGTACTTC
TRBJ2-7 | TRBD1 | TRBV10-3 | CAISGQGINEQYF | TGTGCCATCAGCGGACAGGGTATCAACGAGCAGTACTTC
TRBJ1-2 | NA | TRBV19 | CASSILSGEDFYGYTF | TGTGCCAGTAGTATATTATCGGGGGAAGACTTCTATGGCTACACCTTC
TRBJ2-7 | NA | TRBV5-1 | CASSWGSQRTYEQYF | TGCGCCAGCAGCTGGGGTAGCCAGCGGACCTACGAGCAGTACTTC
TRBJ1-2 | NA | TRBV10-1 | CASSEKGEAYTF | TGCGCCAGCAGTGAGAAAGGGGAAGCCTACACCTTC
TRBJ2-7 | NA | TRBV9 | CASSVGGLPGNEQYF | TGTGCCAGCAGCGTAGGGGGCCTCCCTGGCAACGAGCAGTACTTC
TRBJ1-1 | NA | TRBV7-8 | CASSFPHYEGYVSENTEAFF | TGTGCCAGCAGCTTTCCACACTACGAAGGCTACGTTAGCGAGAACACTGAAGCTTTCTTT
TRBJ1-1 | NA | TRBV5-1 | CASSLGLSGRGTEAFF | TGCGCCAGCAGCTTGGGCCTATCCGGAAGGGGCACTGAAGCTTTCTTT
TRBJ1-4 | NA | TRBV13 | CASSLGQTNEKLFF | TGTGCCAGCAGCTTAGGACAGACTAATGAAAAACTGTTTTTT
TRBJ2-2 | TRBD2 | TRBV9 | CATTGSGGLTGELFF | TGTGCCACCACGGGGTCGGGGGGTCTAACCGGGGAGCTGTTTTTT
TRBJ2-1 | TRBD2 | TRBV6-5 | CASRGLADNEQFF | TGTGCCAGCCGGGGACTAGCGGACAATGAGCAGTTCTTC
TRBJ1-4 | NA | TRBV10-3 | CAISRRGGEKLFF | TGTGCCATCAGTAGACGGGGGGGTGAAAAACTGTTTTTT
TRBJ1-6 | NA | TRBV5-1 | CASSLDAGGGSPLHF | TGCGCCAGCAGCCTCGACGCCGGCGGAGGATCACCCCTCCACTTT
TRBJ2-7 | NA | TRBV9 | CASSVDRGTGEQYF | TGTGCCAGCAGCGTAGATCGGGGAACGGGGGAGCAGTACTTC
TRBJ2-3 | NA | TRBV19 | CASHTWGGASSTDTQYF | TGTGCCAGCCACACCTGGGGCGGGGCCAGTAGCACAGATACGCAGTATTTT
TRBJ1-5 | TRBD1 | TRBV5-6 | CASSATGWNQPQHF | TGTGCCAGCAGCGCGACAGGGTGGAATCAGCCCCAGCATTTT
TRBJ1-4 | TRBD1 | TRBV7-8 | CASSYWTGDSNEKLFF | TGTGCCAGCAGCTACTGGACAGGGGATTCGAATGAAAAACTGTTTTTT
TRBJ2-1 | TRBD2 | TRBV18 | CASSPNSGVFNEQFF | TGTGCCAGCTCACCAAATAGCGGGGTTTTCAATGAGCAGTTCTTC
TRBJ1-1 | NA | TRBV19 | CASSQENEAFF | TGTGCCAGTAGTCAGGAAAATGAAGCTTTCTTT
TRBJ1-1 | NA | TRBV5-1 | CASSLYGEEAFF | TGCGCCAGCAGCTTGTACGGGGAGGAAGCTTTCTTT
TRBJ1-2 | NA | TRBV11-3 | CASSLEAHLYGYTF | TGTGCCAGCAGCTTAGAAGCTCACCTCTATGGCTACACCTTC
TRBJ1-2 | TRBD1 | TRBV5-1 | CASSLGQGANGYTF | TGCGCCAGCAGCTTGGGACAGGGCGCTAATGGCTACACCTTC